Listed here are 28 T cell receptor gamma chains from one sample, sequenced in a study of human gamma delta and Vdelta1 T cells. For these TCRs, the target antigens are not known. TCRdb processed the PCR reads again with the CATT caller. This sample yields around 4,500 gamma-chain clones, of which 32% are seen a single time; roughly 3% belongs to the top ten. Input material: Vdelta1 gamma-delta T cells from blood grown in culture (DOT cells). Source of these receptors: a human donor in good health.

Notes on this clone: This may come from a read error, since a much larger clone is one base off. This chain links TRGV3 with TRGJ1 or TRGJ2. Germline V gene sequence: CDR1 VTNTFY, CDR2 YDVSTARD (reference sequence). This CDR3 is built from 12 residues. The CDR3 sequence: CATWDSYYKKIF. In DNA, the CDR3 is TGTGCCACCTGGGACAGCTATTATAAGAAAATCTTT.

The V and J genes are TRGV4 and TRGJ1 or TRGJ2. The V and J ends lost 4 bases and 12 bases, in that order; junction bases with no gene match: 15. The CDR3 is 13 amino acids. Germline V gene sequence: CDR1 EGSTGY, CDR2 YDSYTSSV. The CDR3 loop is CATWDALGDGKLF. The CDR3, as DNA: TGTGCCACCTGGGACGCCCTCGGGGACGGGAAACTCTTT.

This rearrangement joins TRGV4 to TRGJ1 or TRGJ2. This CDR3 region has 14 residues. With V trimmed by 4 bases and J by 3 bases, 9 bases remained unmatched. Germline lookup yields CDR1 EGSTGY and CDR2 YDSYTSSV. CDR3 in DNA: TGTGCCACCTGGGACGAAACACCTTATTATAAGAAACTCTTT. Its translation: CATWDETPYYKKLF.

About this clone: Other DNA sequences in the same sample also yield this CDR3. V and J are TRGV4 and TRGJ1 or TRGJ2. V gave up 0 bases and J gave up 0 bases; unmatched junction bases: 5. Looked up from germline, CDR1 is EGSTGY and CDR2 is YDSYTSSV. This CDR3 is 15 amino acids long. The CDR3 bases are TGTGCCACCTGGGATGGGCCGGGGAATTATTATAAGAAACTCTTT. Amino acid sequence: CATWDGPGNYYKKLF.

The chain joins TRGV5 to TRGJ1 or TRGJ2. The CDR3 contains 14 residues. Germline CDR1 is VINAFY and CDR2 is YDVSNSKD. V shed 5 bases and J 0 bases; nucleotides not matched to a gene: 7. CDR3 nucleotide sequence: TGTGCCACCTGGGCACCCTCGAATTATTATAAGAAACTCTTT. Protein sequence: CATWAPSNYYKKLF.

The chain links TRGV4 to TRGJ1 or TRGJ2. The V gene end was trimmed by 6 bases and the J gene end by 2 bases; junction bases not matched to a gene: 7. The CDR3 is 13 amino acids. Germline CDR1 is EGSTGY and CDR2 is YDSYTSSV. CDR3 sequence reads: CATWTADYYKKLF. The DNA of the CDR3 is TGTGCCACCTGGACAGCGGATTATTATAAGAAACTCTTT.

The V call is TRGV9, the J call TRGJ1 or TRGJ2. Germline lookup yields CDR1 GITISATS and CDR2 ISYDGTV (reference sequence). Trimming cost V 2 bases and J 12 bases; bases outside gene matches: 10. The length of the CDR3 is 12 residues. Written as DNA, the CDR3 is TGTGCCTTGTGGGAGGACAATCGGGGGAAACTCTTT. This sequence encodes CALWEDNRGKLF.

This clone is categorized as medium-sized. The junction departs from germline at one end; a sequencing error may be responsible. The V gene is TRGV4, the J gene TRGJ1 or TRGJ2. This CDR3 has 12 amino acids. Looked up from germline, CDR1 is EGSTGY and CDR2 is YDSYTSSV. The CDR3 DNA reads as TGTGCCACCTGGGACCGATATTCTAAGAAACTCTTT. Translated: CATWDRYSKKLF.

This clone was seen only a few times. Other DNA sequences from this sample encode an identical CDR3 as well. The gene calls are TRGV2 and TRGJ1 or TRGJ2. This CDR3 is built from 12 residues. V shed 0 bases, J shed 6 bases, and the junction held 2 bases outside the gene matches. CDR1 and CDR2 (germline): EGSNGY, YDSYNSKV. As DNA, the CDR3 is TGTGCCACCTGGGACGGGCGTTATAAGAAACTCTTT. Its protein is CATWDGRYKKLF.

This clone appeared a few times. The sample carries other DNA sequences with the same CDR3. V and J are TRGV4 and TRGJ1 or TRGJ2. Germline lookup yields CDR1 EGSTGY and CDR2 YDSYTSSV. The CDR3 has 14 residues. With V trimmed by 4 bases and J by 1 base, 7 bases remained unmatched. The CDR3 nucleotides are TGTGCCACCTGGGACGGTAAAAATTATTATAAGAAACTCTTT. Its translation is CATWDGKNYYKKLF.

The chain joins TRGV10 to TRGJP1. TRGV10 is an ORF, with its function uncertain. J gave up 3 bases and V 8 bases, and 4 bases lay outside the gene matches. CDR3 size: 13 residues. The CDR3 spells CAAWDSTGWFKIF. Written as DNA, the CDR3 is TGTGCTGCGTGGGATTCCACTGGTTGGTTCAAGATATTT.

The chain is built from TRGV4 and TRGJ1 or TRGJ2. V dropped 0 bases and J dropped 5; count of bases not matched to a gene: 7. The CDR3 totals 14 residues. Germline CDR1 reads EGSTGY; CDR2 reads YDSYTSSV. The chain's CDR3 is CATWDGPVNYKKLF. For the CDR3, the DNA is TGTGCCACCTGGGATGGGCCGGTTAATTATAAGAAACTCTTT.

The J gene is TRGJ1 or TRGJ2, the V gene TRGV9. Trimming at V came to 0 bases and at J to 6 bases, leaving 5 bases not matched to a gene. The CDR3 contains 13 residues. Germline CDR1 is GITISATS and CDR2 is ISYDGTV (reference sequence). CDR3 sequence: CALWEVHIYKKLF. The CDR3 DNA sequence: TGTGCCTTGTGGGAGGTGCACATTTATAAGAAACTCTTT.

The rearrangement uses TRGV2 and TRGJ1 or TRGJ2. The length of the CDR3 is 21 residues. The germline V gene has CDR1 EGSNGY and CDR2 YDSYNSKV. The J segment lost 4 bases and the V segment lost 4 bases, leaving 31 bases of the junction unmatched. The CDR3 protein is CATWETRHLFGAVFRYYKKLF. The CDR3 DNA reads TGTGCCACCTGGGAGACACGCCACTTATTCGGCGCGGTATTTCGGTATTATAAGAAACTCTTT.

V is TRGV3 and J is TRGJ1 or TRGJ2. The V and J ends lost 2 bases and 3 bases, in that order; junction bases with no gene match: 4. This CDR3 spans 13 amino acids. Germline V gene lookup returns CDR1 VTNTFY and CDR2 YDVSTARD (reference sequence). CDR3 DNA sequence: TGTGCCACCTGGGACACAATTTATTATAAGAAACTCTTT. This codes for CATWDTIYYKKLF.

Comment on this clone: Other DNA sequences within the sample encode an identical CDR3. V and J are TRGV4 and TRGJ1 or TRGJ2. Germline values: CDR1 EGSTGY, CDR2 YDSYTSSV. The CDR3 loop spans 12 amino acids. With 2 bases clipped from V and 4 bases from J, the junction kept 2 bases outside the gene matches. The CDR3 region is CATWDEYYKKLF. In nucleotides, the CDR3 is TGTGCCACCTGGGATGAGTATTATAAGAAACTCTTT.

V and J are TRGV5 and TRGJ1 or TRGJ2. This CDR3 is 16 amino acids long. V lost 0 bases and J lost 0; bases outside the gene matches: 8. Per the germline V gene, CDR1 is VINAFY and CDR2 is YDVSNSKD. In nucleotides, the CDR3 is TGTGCCACCTGGGACAGGCCGTTATTGAATTATTATAAGAAACTCTTT. It is translated as CATWDRPLLNYYKKLF.

In the case of this clone: Additional DNA sequences in this sample encode the identical CDR3. The chain combines TRGV8 with TRGJP2. Trimming removed 2 bases from V and 2 bases from J; junction bases left unmatched: 2. Germline V gene data show CDR1 as VENAVY and CDR2 as YDSYNSRV. The CDR3 is 14 residues long. The CDR3 protein is CATWDNSSDWIKTF. The CDR3 DNA follows: TGTGCCACCTGGGATAACAGTAGTGATTGGATCAAGACGTTT.

The gene calls are TRGV11 and TRGJP1. TRGV11 is given ORF status, its function remaining uncertain. The CDR3 covers 14 residues. The junction had 2 bases not matched to a gene; V was cut back by 7 bases and J by 0 bases. The CDR3: CACWMYTTGWFKIF. The CDR3, as DNA: TGTGCCTGCTGGATGTATACCACTGGTTGGTTCAAGATATTT.

Points on this clone: This may stem from a read error, because a much larger clone lies one nucleotide away. The V gene is TRGV4, the J gene TRGJ1 or TRGJ2. The CDR3 covers 12 residues. Germline V gene lookup returns CDR1 EGSTGY and CDR2 YDSYTSSV. CDR3 region: CATWKNYYKNLF. The CDR3, as DNA: TGTGCCACCTGGAAGAATTATTATAAGAATCTCTTT.

The genes are TRGV8 and TRGJ1 or TRGJ2. Trimming at V came to 4 bases and at J to 9 bases, leaving 12 bases not matched to a gene. This CDR3 is 13 amino acids long. Germline assignment: CDR1 VENAVY and CDR2 YDSYNSRV. The CDR3 loop is CATWEPFIGKKLF. The CDR3 DNA reads as TGTGCCACCTGGGAGCCCTTTATTGGTAAGAAACTCTTT.

J is TRGJ1 or TRGJ2 and V is TRGV3. CDR1 is VTNTFY, CDR2 YDVSTARD, per germline (reference sequence). J gave up 3 bases and V 6 bases, and 5 bases lay outside the gene matches. The CDR3 runs 12 residues. The CDR3 DNA reads TGTGCCACCTGGACCTTTTATTATAAGAAACTCTTT. Protein sequence: CATWTFYYKKLF.

The rearrangement links TRGV9 to TRGJP2. The V segment lost 10 bases and the J segment 0 bases; nucleotides outside the gene matches: 2. The germline CDR1 and CDR2 sequences are GITISATS and ISYDGTV (reference sequence). This CDR3 contains 12 residues. The CDR3 reads CAFYSSDWIKTF. The CDR3 DNA reads as TGTGCCTTCTATAGTAGTGATTGGATCAAGACGTTT.

A remark on this clone: The sample carries other DNA sequences with the same CDR3. The rearrangement joins TRGV2 to TRGJ1 or TRGJ2. Trimming took 0 bases from V and 4 from J; bases not matched to a gene: 6. This CDR3 is 14 amino acids long. Germline V gene lookup returns CDR1 EGSNGY and CDR2 YDSYNSKV. The CDR3 protein is CATWDGPTYYKKLF. In DNA form, the CDR3 reads TGTGCCACCTGGGACGGGCCTACATATTATAAGAAACTCTTT.

The chain employs TRGV4 and TRGJ1 or TRGJ2. The CDR3 covers 15 residues. The trim removed 2 bases at V and 3 bases at J, leaving 10 bases unmatched. Per the germline V gene, CDR1 is EGSTGY and CDR2 is YDSYTSSV. The CDR3 coding sequence is TGTGCCACCTGGGATGTTGTCGGAACTTATTATAAGAAACTCTTT. Its translation: CATWDVVGTYYKKLF.

This clone appeared a few times. The chain joins TRGV10 to TRGJ1 or TRGJ2. TRGV10 is given ORF status, its function remaining uncertain. The CDR3 consists of 10 residues. The junction had 3 bases not matched to a gene; V was cut back by 8 bases and J by 7 bases. The CDR3 reads CAAWDYKKLF. The CDR3 nucleotides are TGTGCTGCGTGGGACTATAAGAAACTCTTT.

This chain links TRGV4 with TRGJ1 or TRGJ2. The CDR3 has 14 amino acids. Germline CDR1 reads EGSTGY; CDR2 reads YDSYTSSV. With 3 bases clipped from V and 3 bases from J, the junction kept 8 bases outside the gene matches. The CDR3 bases are TGTGCCACCTGGGATTTCCGGGGTTATTATAAGAAACTCTTT. Encoded protein: CATWDFRGYYKKLF.

V and J are TRGV5 and TRGJ1 or TRGJ2. The CDR3 is 14 residues long. Per the germline V gene, CDR1 is VINAFY and CDR2 is YDVSNSKD. J was trimmed by 9 bases and V by 1 base; bases with no gene match: 12. The CDR3 DNA is TGTGCCACCTGGGACAGCCCCATATATCTTAAGAAACTCTTT. Protein product: CATWDSPIYLKKLF.